The source of this T cell receptor beta chain is a study of cytomegalovirus exposure and HLA in healthy donors. Study context: Across under 450 genotyped donors, roughly 85% landed in the Caucasian-associated ancestry cluster.

Researchers ran the PCR with 60 Vbeta and 13 Jbeta primers. Assay used: immunoSEQ multiplex PCR; TCRdb lists only in-frame clones, some missing. The data show around 180,000 clones, 79% seen once. V shed 3 bases and J 1 base; nucleotides not matched to a gene: 8. CDR1 is SGDLS, CDR2 YYNGEE, per germline. The CDR3 is 17 residues long. The sequenced sample consisted of PBMCs. The V call is TRBV9, the J call TRBJ2-3; 10 positions agree with TRBD2. The TCR was taken from a woman between 50 and 59 years old in good health and CMV-seronegative. CDR3 nucleotide sequence: TGTGCCAGCAGCGAAAGCGGGGGGGTTTTACGCACAGATACGCAGTATTTT. The encoded protein is CASSESGGVLRTDTQYF.